Only a few counts were recorded for the clone carrying this T cell receptor beta chain. Every bit of the isolated RNA underwent reverse transcription, so sequencing read expressed TCRB transcripts. Assay used: immunoSEQ multiplex PCR; TCRdb lists only in-frame clones, some missing. The repertoire holds under 450,000 clones, approximately 15% seen once, with approximately 0.035% in the top ten. Germline assignment: CDR1 ENHRY and CDR2 SYGVKD. The CDR3 totals 12 residues. Trimming took 10 bases from V and 11 from J; bases not matched to a gene: 6. This sample is part of a study of beta chain features in type 1 diabetes.

The J gene is TRBJ1-6, the V gene TRBV10-3, with 9 bases fitting TRBD1. Sequenced: naive CD4+ T cells from blood. The source is a man younger than 45 in good health. The CDR3 reads CATVGTGPPLHF. The DNA for the CDR3 is TGTGCCACCGTCGGGACAGGGCCACCCCTCCACTTT.